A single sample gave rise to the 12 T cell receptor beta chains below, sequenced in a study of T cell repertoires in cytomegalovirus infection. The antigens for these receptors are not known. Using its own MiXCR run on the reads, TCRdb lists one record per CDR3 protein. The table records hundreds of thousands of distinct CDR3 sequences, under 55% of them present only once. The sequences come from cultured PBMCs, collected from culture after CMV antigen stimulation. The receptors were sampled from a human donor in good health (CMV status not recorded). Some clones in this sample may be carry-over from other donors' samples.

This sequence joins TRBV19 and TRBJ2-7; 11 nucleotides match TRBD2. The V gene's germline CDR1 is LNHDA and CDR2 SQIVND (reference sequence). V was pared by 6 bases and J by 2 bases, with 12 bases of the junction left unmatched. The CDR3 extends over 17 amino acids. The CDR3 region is CASSHGLAGIQAYEQYF. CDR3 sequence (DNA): TGTGCCAGTAGCCATGGACTAGCGGGTATTCAAGCCTACGAGCAGTACTTC.

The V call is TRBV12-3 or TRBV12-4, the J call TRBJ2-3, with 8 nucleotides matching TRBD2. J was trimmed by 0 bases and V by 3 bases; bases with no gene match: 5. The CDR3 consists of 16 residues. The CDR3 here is CASSLRTSGSTDTQYF. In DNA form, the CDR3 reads TGTGCCAGCAGTTTGCGCACTAGCGGTAGCACAGATACGCAGTATTTT.

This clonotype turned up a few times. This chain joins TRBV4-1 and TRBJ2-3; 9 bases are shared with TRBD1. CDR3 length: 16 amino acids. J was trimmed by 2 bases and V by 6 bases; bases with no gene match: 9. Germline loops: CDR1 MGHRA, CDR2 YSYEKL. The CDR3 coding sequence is TGCGCCAGCAGTCGGGCCGGGACAGGGATCACAGATACGCAGTATTTT. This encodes CASSRAGTGITDTQYF.

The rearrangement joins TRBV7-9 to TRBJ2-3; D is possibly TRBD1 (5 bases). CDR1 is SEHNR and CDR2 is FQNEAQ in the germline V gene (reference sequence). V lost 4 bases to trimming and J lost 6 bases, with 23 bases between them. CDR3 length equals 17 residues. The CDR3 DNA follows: TGTGCCAGCAGCTGGGGAAGGGAAGGGGTTTTTGGCGATACGCAGTATTTT. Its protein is CASSWGREGVFGDTQYF.

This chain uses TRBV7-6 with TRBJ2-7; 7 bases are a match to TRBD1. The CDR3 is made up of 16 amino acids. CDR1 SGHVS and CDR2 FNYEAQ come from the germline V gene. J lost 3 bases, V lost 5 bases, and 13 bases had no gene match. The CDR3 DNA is TGTGCCAGCAGCCCCCAGCGAGGGGGCCTAAACTACGAGCAGTACTTC. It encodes CASSPQRGGLNYEQYF. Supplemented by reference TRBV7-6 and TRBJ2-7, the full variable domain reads GAGVSQSPRYKVTKRGQDVALRCDPISGHVSLYWYRQALGQGPEFLTYFNYEAQQDKSGLPNDRFSAERPEGSISTLTIQRTEQRDSAMYRCASSPQRGGLNYEQYFGPGTRLTVT.

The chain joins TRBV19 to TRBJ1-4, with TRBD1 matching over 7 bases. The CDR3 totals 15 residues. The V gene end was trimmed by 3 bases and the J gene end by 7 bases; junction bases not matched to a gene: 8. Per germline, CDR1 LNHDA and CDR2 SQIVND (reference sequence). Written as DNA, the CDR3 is TGTGCCAGTAGTATCGGGACAGCTTTCCTTGAAAAACTGTTTTTT. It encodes CASSIGTAFLEKLFF.

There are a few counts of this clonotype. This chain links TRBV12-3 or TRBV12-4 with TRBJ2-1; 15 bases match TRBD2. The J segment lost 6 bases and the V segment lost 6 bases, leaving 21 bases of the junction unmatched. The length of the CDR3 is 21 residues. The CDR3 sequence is CASSPTRRGLAGGGGFNEQFF. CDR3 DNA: TGTGCCAGCAGCCCTACGCGCAGGGGACTAGCGGGAGGAGGGGGGTTCAATGAGCAGTTCTTC.

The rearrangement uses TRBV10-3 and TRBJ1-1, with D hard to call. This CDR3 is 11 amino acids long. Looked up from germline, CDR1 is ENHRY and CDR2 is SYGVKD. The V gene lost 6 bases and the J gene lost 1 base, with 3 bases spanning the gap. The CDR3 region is CAIRQNTEAFF. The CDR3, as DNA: TGTGCCATCAGACAGAACACTGAAGCTTTCTTT.

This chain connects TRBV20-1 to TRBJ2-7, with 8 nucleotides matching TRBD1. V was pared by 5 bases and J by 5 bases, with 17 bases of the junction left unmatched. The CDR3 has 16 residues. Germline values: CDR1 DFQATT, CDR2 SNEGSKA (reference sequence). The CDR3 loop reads CSAPPAFQGAYHEQYF. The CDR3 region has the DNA TGCAGTGCTCCCCCCGCGTTCCAGGGGGCTTACCACGAGCAGTACTTC.

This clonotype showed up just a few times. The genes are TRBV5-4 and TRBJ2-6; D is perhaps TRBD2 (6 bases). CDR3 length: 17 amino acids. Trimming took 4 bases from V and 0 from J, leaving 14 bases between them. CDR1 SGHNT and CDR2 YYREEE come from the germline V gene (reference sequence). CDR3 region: CASSPRERYSGANVLTF. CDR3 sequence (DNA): TGTGCCAGCAGCCCCCGGGAGCGGTACTCTGGGGCCAACGTCCTGACTTTC.

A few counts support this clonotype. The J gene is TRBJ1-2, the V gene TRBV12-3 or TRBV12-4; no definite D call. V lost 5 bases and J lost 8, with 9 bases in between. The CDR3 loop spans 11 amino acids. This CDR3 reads CASSRGRGYTF. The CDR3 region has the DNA TGTGCCAGCAGTCGGGGTCGCGGCTACACCTTC.

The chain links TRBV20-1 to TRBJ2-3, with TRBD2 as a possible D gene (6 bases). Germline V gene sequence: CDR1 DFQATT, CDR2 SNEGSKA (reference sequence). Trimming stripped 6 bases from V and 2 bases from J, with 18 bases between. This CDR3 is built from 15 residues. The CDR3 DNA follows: TGCAGTGCAAAGGCGATCGGGGAGGTCACAGATACGCAGTATTTT. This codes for CSAKAIGEVTDTQYF.